This TCR beta chain was profiled in a study of T-cell memory formation after mild COVID-19 (dated by TCRdb to 2020 to 2023). Context from the whole study: TCR sequence clusters from the two donors were found to be largely donor specific. T-cell clones expanding and contracting after mild COVID-19 in a couple of donors were tracked by longitudinal TCRalpha and TCRbeta repertoire sequencing. The cohort was made up of two young adult volunteers, one female and one male, who were previously healthy.

Ficoll-Paque density gradient centrifugation was used to isolate PBMCs. Sequencing used an Illumina NovaSeq 6000. TCRalpha and TCRbeta cDNA libraries were constructed by 5'RACE with constant-segment primers, with sample barcodes and unique molecular identifiers being introduced. RNA was extracted from every sample with Trizol reagent. Libraries were amplified in two PCR steps, with a second sample barcode and Illumina TruSeq adapters added in the second step. Sequencing of the libraries was done on an Illumina NovaSeq, producing 2 x 150 bp paired-end reads. In the source study's methods: Reads were demultiplexed and collapsed into UMI-guided consensus sequences with migec v1.2.7. With mixcr v2.1.11, UMI consensuses were aligned to TRA and TRB V and J templates and assembled into clonotypes. A clonotype was counted as expanded or contracted only when both edgeR and NoisET called the clonotype significant, with the noise models trained on biological replicates. For edgeR calls, the cutoffs were a false discovery rate-adjusted p below 0.01 and a log2 fold-change threshold of 1. PCA with hierarchical clustering of max-normalized trajectories of the 1000 most abundant clonotypes was used as exploratory dynamics analysis. Each responding clone was given a CD4 or CD8 phenotype based on the CD4+ and CD8+ repertoires, which had been sequenced separately. In TCRdb, the public reads were trimmed at Q25 with fastp and aligned with MiXCR, with productive beta chains retained. Every distinct CDR3 protein forms one entry, paired with its most common genes and DNA. TCRdb's processing, not the study's, gives the V and J calls here. The sample includes around 390,000 distinct CDR3 sequences, with approximately 15% observed a single time. The biggest ten clones account for 20% to 25% of the sample.

This clonotype was counted a few times. Its cognate antigen has yet to be identified. No qualities accompany the bases; no much larger clone lies one base away. On the study overall, not on this receptor specifically: Contracting CD4+ clones were located mainly in the CM and EM memory subsets, whereas CD8+ clones were found to be enriched in EMRA. Only two mild cases were covered in the study, and larger cohorts including severe cases with pre-infection samples were considered necessary. Clones contracting from day 15 to 85 had balanced CD4/CD8 phenotypes, while a second wave expanding from day 15 to 37 was biased towards CD4+. The second-wave clones that peaked on day 37 were not confirmed to be SARS-CoV-2 specific. Some responding clones were found in pre-infection memory, which suggests that pre-existing cross-reactive memory T cells took part in the SARS-CoV-2 response.

V and J lose 8 bases and 5 bases, and a span of 16 bases separates them. The germline V gene sets CDR1 to SGHRS and CDR2 to YFSETQ. CDR3 length: 13 amino acids, cysteine to phenylalanine. CDR3 DNA is the only sequence kept; it has 39 bases, read in frame from the first base. This receptor was obtained from a man between 18 and 35 years old who had mild COVID-19 (a few samples of this study predate the infection). The sample titles of this study are shuffled in the database, so cell type and time point are left out; the donor was told from shared clones. The sequenced sample consisted of PBMCs or a T cell subset sorted from them (not recorded which). The rearranged segments are TRBV5-1 and TRBJ1-2; the D gene cannot be named for sure. In nucleotide form, the sequence is TGCGCCAGTTCGACCCCATCGTTATATGGCTACACCTTC. The encoded protein is CASSTPSLYGYTF.